The 10 T cell receptor beta chains in this list originate from one sample, sequenced in a study of shared T cell receptors in the human thymus. Libraries were prepared by immunoSEQ multiplex PCR; TCRdb keeps only in-frame clonotypes and omits some of them. The sample lists hundreds of thousands of clones, approximately 85% occurring once. A further study also used this sample, focusing on human thymus T cells.

The sequenced sample consisted of thymocytes. The receptor source for this set is a girl less than two years old with a congenital heart defect.

V gene TRBV27 combines with J gene TRBJ2-7, with 11 bases lining up with TRBD1. Germline V CDR1 and CDR2: MNHEY, SMNVEV (reference sequence). The CDR3 spans 16 residues. The J segment lost 5 bases and the V segment lost 5 bases, leaving 11 bases of the junction unmatched. The CDR3, as DNA: TGTGCCAGCAGTCAATCCGCGGACAGGGGGCAAGACGAGCAGTACTTC. The encoded protein is CASSQSADRGQDEQYF.

The CDR3 protein is CASSVTANQPQHF. The CDR3 DNA reads as TGTGCCAGCAGCGTCACAGCAAATCAGCCCCAGCATTTT. This rearrangement joins TRBV9 to TRBJ1-5, with D unclear. The V end was cut by 2 bases, the J end by 4 bases, with 7 bases between. CDR3 length: 13 residues. CDR1 is SGDLS, CDR2 YYNGEE, per germline.

This chain uses TRBV28 with TRBJ2-7; 7 nucleotides agree with TRBD2. V was pared by 7 bases and J by 3 bases, with 9 bases of the junction left unmatched. The CDR3 runs to 14 residues. Germline V CDR1 and CDR2: MDHEN, SYDVKM. CDR3 residues: CASTGGESVYEQYF. CDR3 DNA sequence: TGTGCCAGCACGGGGGGAGAGTCAGTCTACGAGCAGTACTTC.

The chain's CDR3 is CSVLQGFFGHTEAFF. The CDR3 nucleotides are TGCAGCGTTCTACAGGGTTTTTTCGGGCACACTGAAGCTTTCTTT. The V gene is TRBV29-1, the J gene TRBJ1-1; D perhaps matches TRBD1 (6 bases). In germline, CDR1 is SQVTM, CDR2 ANQGSEA. The length of the CDR3 is 15 residues. The V end was cut by 5 bases, the J end by 3 bases, with 19 bases between.

The chain joins TRBV7-9 to TRBJ2-7; 14 nucleotides agree with TRBD2. The CDR3 has 15 amino acids. With 4 bases clipped from V and 5 bases from J, the junction kept 4 bases outside the gene matches. Germline V gene sequence: CDR1 SEHNR, CDR2 FQNEAQ (reference sequence). This chain's CDR3 is CASSYLGLAGDEQYF. Here the CDR3 DNA reads TGTGCCAGCAGCTATTTGGGACTAGCGGGGGACGAGCAGTACTTC.

This clone was detected a few times. The V call is TRBV6-1, the J call TRBJ2-4; TRBD2 matches at 8 bases. V gave up 2 bases and J gave up 6 bases; unmatched junction bases: 9. This CDR3 has 16 residues. CDR1 is MNHNS, CDR2 SASEGT, per germline. CDR3 residues: CASSETPGGDGNIQYF. The DNA for the CDR3 is TGTGCCAGCAGTGAAACACCCGGGGGGGACGGAAACATTCAGTACTTC.

The rearrangement uses TRBV15 and TRBJ2-3, with 9 bases matching TRBD2. J was trimmed by 1 base and V by 0 bases; bases with no gene match: 17. The germline gives CDR1 LNHNV, CDR2 YYDKDF (reference sequence). The length of the CDR3 is 21 residues. CDR3 DNA: TGTGCCACCAGCAGAGATGCGGCTAGCGGGGATTCGAGCCCTTGCACAGATACGCAGTATTTT. Translating gives CATSRDAASGDSSPCTDTQYF.

This clone was counted a single time. The genes are TRBV7-2 and TRBJ1-2, with 11 bases identical to TRBD1. Trimming removed 5 bases from V and 8 bases from J; junction bases left unmatched: 19. This CDR3 is built from 18 residues. Germline V CDR1 and CDR2: SGHTA, FQGNSA. CDR3 sequence reads: CASSQDRGLLNGTSGYTF. The CDR3 nucleotides are TGTGCCAGCAGCCAGGACAGGGGGCTCCTGAATGGGACGTCCGGCTACACCTTC.

The chain is built from TRBV4-1 and TRBJ2-7, with D maybe TRBD2 (6 bases). Germline V gene lookup returns CDR1 MGHRA and CDR2 YSYEKL. Trimming took 2 bases from V and 1 from J, leaving 6 bases between them. The CDR3 spans 13 residues. The CDR3 spells CASSQRESYEQYF. CDR3 DNA sequence: TGCGCCAGCAGCCAACGGGAGTCCTACGAGCAGTACTTC.

To note about this clone: The final CDR3 position lacks the conserved phenylalanine or tryptophan, pointing to a likely read error. It is unclear where the CDR3 begins or ends on the DNA, so no DNA is shown, and the CDR3 is as TCRdb lists it. V gene TRBV7-2 combines with J gene TRBJ1-1; the D call in the table, TRBD1, was not verified against the DNA. The CDR3 is made up of 11 amino acids, end residues included. Germline-derived CDR1 and CDR2 are SGHTA and FQGNSA. Here the CDR3 reads CASSLSLGTHI.